This TCR beta chain was sequenced for a study of blood T cell repertoires in COVID-19. Study background: Sites across the United States, Italy and Spain contributed samples from acute and convalescent COVID-19. Sample material is recorded as cDNA or gDNA derived from T cells, B-cell-depleted T cells, or PBMCs.

Germline V gene lookup returns CDR1 LNHDA and CDR2 SQIVND (reference sequence). The CDR3 has 14 residues. V dropped 5 bases and J dropped 4 bases, with 14 bases sitting between them. In the original analysis: It was from reference gene primer amplification that nucleated cell counts were estimated. Clones were read by immunoSEQ multiplex PCR, and TCRdb kept only the in-frame ones, dropping some. V, J and clone size are taken as reported in that table, and D and trimming were inferred from the DNA itself. This sample carries more than 250,000 clones, around 87% of them seen once, and the ten largest clones take roughly 5.3%. In terms of age and location, participants ranged from about 18 to 100 years and lived in under 30 US areas.

The rearrangement uses TRBV19 and TRBJ1-2; tentatively, D is TRBD1 (6 bases). Sequencing used PBMCs or T cells enriched from blood (not recorded which). The clonotype originates from a woman aged 25 to 39 who had recovered from COVID-19. The chain's CDR3 is CASSSGGRVYGYTF. The DNA of the CDR3 is TGTGCCAGTAGTTCGGGGGGGCGAGTCTATGGCTACACCTTC.